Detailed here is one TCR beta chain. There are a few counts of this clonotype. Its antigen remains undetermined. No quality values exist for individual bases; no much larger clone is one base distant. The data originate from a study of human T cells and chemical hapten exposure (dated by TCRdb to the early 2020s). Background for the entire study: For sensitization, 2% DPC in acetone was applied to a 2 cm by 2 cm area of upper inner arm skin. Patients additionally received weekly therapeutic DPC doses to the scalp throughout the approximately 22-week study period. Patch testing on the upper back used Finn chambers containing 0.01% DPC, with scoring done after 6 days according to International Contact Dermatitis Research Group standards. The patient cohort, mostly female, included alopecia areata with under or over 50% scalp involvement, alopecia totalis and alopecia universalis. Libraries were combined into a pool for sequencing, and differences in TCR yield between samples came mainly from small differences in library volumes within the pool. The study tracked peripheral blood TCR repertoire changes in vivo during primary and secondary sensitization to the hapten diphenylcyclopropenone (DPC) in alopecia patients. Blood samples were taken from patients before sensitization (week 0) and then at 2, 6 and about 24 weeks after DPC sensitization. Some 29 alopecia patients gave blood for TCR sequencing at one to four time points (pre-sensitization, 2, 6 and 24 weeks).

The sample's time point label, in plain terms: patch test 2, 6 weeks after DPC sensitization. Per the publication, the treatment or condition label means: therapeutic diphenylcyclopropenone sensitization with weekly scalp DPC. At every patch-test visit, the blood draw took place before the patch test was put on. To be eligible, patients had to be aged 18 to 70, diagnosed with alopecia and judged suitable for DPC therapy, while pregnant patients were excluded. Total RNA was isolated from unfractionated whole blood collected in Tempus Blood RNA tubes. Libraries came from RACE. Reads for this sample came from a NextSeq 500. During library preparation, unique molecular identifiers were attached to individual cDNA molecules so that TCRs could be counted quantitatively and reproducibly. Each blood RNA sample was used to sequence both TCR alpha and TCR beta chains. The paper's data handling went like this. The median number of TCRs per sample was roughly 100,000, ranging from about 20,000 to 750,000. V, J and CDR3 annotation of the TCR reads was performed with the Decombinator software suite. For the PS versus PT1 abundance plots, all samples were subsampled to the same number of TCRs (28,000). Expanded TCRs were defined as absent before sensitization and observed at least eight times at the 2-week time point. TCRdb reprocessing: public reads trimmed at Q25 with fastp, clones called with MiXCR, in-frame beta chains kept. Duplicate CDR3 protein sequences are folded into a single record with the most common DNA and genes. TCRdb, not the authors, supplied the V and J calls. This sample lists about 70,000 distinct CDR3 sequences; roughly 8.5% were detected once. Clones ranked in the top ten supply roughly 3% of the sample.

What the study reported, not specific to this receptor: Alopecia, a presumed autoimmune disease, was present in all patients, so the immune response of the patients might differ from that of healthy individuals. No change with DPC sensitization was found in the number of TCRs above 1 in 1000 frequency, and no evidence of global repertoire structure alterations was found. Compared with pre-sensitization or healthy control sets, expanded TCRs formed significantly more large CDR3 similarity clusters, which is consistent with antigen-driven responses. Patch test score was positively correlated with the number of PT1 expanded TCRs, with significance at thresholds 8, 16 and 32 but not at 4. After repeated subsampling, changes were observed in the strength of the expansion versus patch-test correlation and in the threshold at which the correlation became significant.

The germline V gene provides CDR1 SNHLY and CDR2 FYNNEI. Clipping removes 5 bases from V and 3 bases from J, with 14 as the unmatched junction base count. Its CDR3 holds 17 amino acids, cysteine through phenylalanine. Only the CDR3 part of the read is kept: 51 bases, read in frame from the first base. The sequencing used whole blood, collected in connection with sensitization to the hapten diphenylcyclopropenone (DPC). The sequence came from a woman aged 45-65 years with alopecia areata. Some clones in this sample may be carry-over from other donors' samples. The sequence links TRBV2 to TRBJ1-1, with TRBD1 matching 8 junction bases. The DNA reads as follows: TGTGCCAGCAGTCGACAGGGGCGGCCGTCAAAGGACACTGAAGCTTTCTTT. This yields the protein CASSRQGRPSKDTEAFF.